A selection of T cell receptor beta chains follows, all from one sample in a study of Graves' ophthalmopathy and Graves' hyperthyroidism. TCRdb used MiXCR to reprocess the multiplex PCR reads, holding one entry per CDR3 protein. The table has 650,000 to 800,000 distinct CDR3 sequences, under 50% seen once. The sequenced sample consisted of peripheral blood. These receptors all come from an adult man with Graves' ophthalmopathy. Each CDR3 is given with its conserved first and last residue. A D gene is named only where the DNA matches it firmly. Clone sizes are given selectively: once, few, many, or a class where the clone is expanded.

clone size: NA
V gene: TRBV2
D gene: NA
J gene: TRBJ2-6
CDR3 protein: CASSEARRTGANVLTF
CDR3 DNA: TGTGCCAGCAGTGAAGCCAGACGGACTGGGGCCAACGTCCTGACTTTC

clone size: NA
V gene: TRBV14
D gene: NA
J gene: TRBJ1-4
CDR3 protein: CASSQRDTDEKLFF
CDR3 DNA: TGTGCCAGCAGCCAAAGGGACACAGATGAAAAACTGTTTTTT

clone size: NA
V gene: TRBV24-1
D gene: NA
J gene: TRBJ1-2
CDR3 protein: CATSDGVEGYTF
CDR3 DNA: TGTGCCACCAGTGATGGGGTTGAGGGCTACACCTTC

clone size: NA
V gene: TRBV29-1
D gene: TRBD1
J gene: TRBJ1-1
CDR3 protein: CTDRDTEAFF
CDR3 DNA: TGCACCGACAGGGACACTGAAGCTTTCTTT

clone size: many
V gene: TRBV2
D gene: NA
J gene: TRBJ1-4
CDR3 protein: CASSEVPGGNEKLFF
CDR3 DNA: TGTGCCAGCAGCGAGGTGCCGGGAGGGAATGAAAAACTGTTTTTT

clone size: NA
V gene: TRBV2
D gene: NA
J gene: TRBJ1-6
CDR3 protein: CASSELGGSNSPLHF
CDR3 DNA: TGTGCCAGCAGTGAACTGGGTGGTTCGAATTCACCCCTCCACTTT

clone size: many
V gene: TRBV12-3/TRBV12-4
D gene: TRBD1
J gene: TRBJ2-7
CDR3 protein: CASSTDRGLEQYF
CDR3 DNA: TGTGCCAGCAGTACAGACAGGGGGCTAGAGCAGTACTTC

clone size: NA
V gene: TRBV10-3
D gene: NA
J gene: TRBJ2-4
CDR3 protein: CAISDHHENIQYF
CDR3 DNA: TGTGCCATCAGTGATCATCACGAGAACATTCAGTACTTC

clone size: NA
V gene: TRBV29-1
D gene: TRBD2
J gene: TRBJ2-5
CDR3 protein: CSLGGRAQETQYF
CDR3 DNA: TGCAGCTTGGGCGGGAGGGCTCAAGAGACCCAGTACTTC

clone size: few
V gene: TRBV7-9
D gene: TRBD2
J gene: TRBJ2-7
CDR3 protein: CASSLMGLHYEQYF
CDR3 DNA: TGTGCCAGCAGCTTAATGGGACTACACTACGAGCAGTACTTC

clone size: once
V gene: TRBV11-1
D gene: NA
J gene: TRBJ1-1
CDR3 protein: CASRLGSMNTEAFF
CDR3 DNA: TGTGCCAGCCGCTTAGGATCTATGAACACTGAAGCTTTCTTT

clone size: NA
V gene: TRBV7-6
D gene: NA
J gene: TRBJ2-6
CDR3 protein: CASSLRLGHSGANVPTF
CDR3 DNA: TGTGCCAGCAGCTTACGGCTTGGACACTCTGGGGCCAACGTCCCGACTTTC

clone size: few
V gene: TRBV7-9
D gene: NA
J gene: TRBJ2-2
CDR3 protein: CASSFLGGTNTGELFF
CDR3 DNA: TGTGCCAGCAGCTTTCTAGGGGGTACGAACACCGGGGAGCTGTTTTTT

clone size: many
V gene: TRBV7-9
D gene: NA
J gene: TRBJ2-7
CDR3 protein: CASSLRQSVEQYF
CDR3 DNA: TGTGCCAGCAGCTTACGACAGTCGGTCGAGCAGTACTTC

clone size: NA
V gene: TRBV20-1
D gene: TRBD2
J gene: TRBJ2-5
CDR3 protein: CSASAAGVETQYF
CDR3 DNA: TGCAGTGCGAGCGCCGCGGGGGTAGAGACCCAGTACTTC

clone size: NA
V gene: TRBV7-2
D gene: TRBD1
J gene: TRBJ1-2
CDR3 protein: CASSGRDRADGYTF
CDR3 DNA: TGTGCCAGCAGCGGGCGGGACAGGGCTGATGGCTACACCTTC

clone size: many
V gene: TRBV6-6
D gene: TRBD1
J gene: TRBJ1-1
CDR3 protein: CASGQGAPGNTEAFF
CDR3 DNA: TGTGCCAGCGGCCAGGGGGCGCCGGGGAACACTGAAGCTTTCTTT

clone size: NA
V gene: TRBV25-1
D gene: NA
J gene: TRBJ1-4
CDR3 protein: CASSDPQSLNEKLFF
CDR3 DNA: TGTGCCAGCAGTGACCCACAGAGCCTTAATGAAAAACTGTTTTTT

clone size: NA
V gene: TRBV20-1
D gene: NA
J gene: TRBJ2-7
CDR3 protein: CSASERNPYEQYF
CDR3 DNA: TGCAGTGCTAGTGAGAGGAACCCCTACGAGCAGTACTTC

clone size: NA
V gene: TRBV10-3
D gene: NA
J gene: TRBJ1-5
CDR3 protein: CAISASRGNGRLNQPQHF
CDR3 DNA: TGTGCCATCAGTGCTTCGCGCGGAAATGGACGGCTCAATCAGCCCCAGCATTTT

clone size: many
V gene: TRBV7-8
D gene: NA
J gene: TRBJ2-2
CDR3 protein: CASSFPGPKIGELFF
CDR3 DNA: TGTGCCAGCAGCTTTCCCGGACCCAAGATCGGGGAGCTGTTTTTT

clone size: many
V gene: TRBV19
D gene: NA
J gene: TRBJ1-5
CDR3 protein: CAIKQGGGSNQPQHF
CDR3 DNA: TGTGCCATCAAACAGGGAGGGGGTAGCAATCAGCCCCAGCATTTT

clone size: many
V gene: TRBV12-3/TRBV12-4
D gene: NA
J gene: TRBJ1-1
CDR3 protein: CASSSRDRENTEAFF
CDR3 DNA: TGTGCCAGCAGTTCCCGTGACCGAGAGAACACTGAAGCTTTCTTT

clone size: few
V gene: TRBV7-2
D gene: TRBD1
J gene: TRBJ2-3
CDR3 protein: CASSPDRGRWDTQYF
CDR3 DNA: TGTGCCAGCAGTCCGGACAGGGGGCGATGGGATACGCAGTATTTT

clone size: NA
V gene: TRBV6-1
D gene: TRBD2
J gene: TRBJ2-5
CDR3 protein: CASSVGLAGGGTQYF
CDR3 DNA: TGTGCCAGCAGCGTTGGACTAGCGGGAGGTGGGACCCAGTACTTC

clone size: NA
V gene: TRBV25-1
D gene: NA
J gene: TRBJ2-2
CDR3 protein: CASSERSGNTGELFF
CDR3 DNA: TGTGCCAGCAGTGAGCGCTCTGGAAACACCGGGGAGCTGTTTTTT

clone size: NA
V gene: TRBV10-3
D gene: NA
J gene: TRBJ1-2
CDR3 protein: CAISETDAGYTF
CDR3 DNA: TGTGCCATCAGTGAGACCGACGCTGGGTACACCTTC

clone size: many
V gene: TRBV19
D gene: NA
J gene: TRBJ1-2
CDR3 protein: CASSIGLGSNYGYTF
CDR3 DNA: TGTGCCAGTAGTATAGGGCTGGGTTCGAACTATGGCTACACCTTC

clone size: many
V gene: TRBV19
D gene: NA
J gene: TRBJ1-1
CDR3 protein: CASSVSSGVNTEAFF
CDR3 DNA: TGTGCCAGTAGTGTCTCATCAGGGGTGAACACTGAAGCTTTCTTT

clone size: few
V gene: TRBV9
D gene: NA
J gene: TRBJ2-2
CDR3 protein: CASSVAWGSGELFF
CDR3 DNA: TGTGCCAGCAGCGTAGCTTGGGGATCCGGGGAGCTGTTTTTT

clone size: many
V gene: TRBV10-3
D gene: TRBD2
J gene: TRBJ2-5
CDR3 protein: CAISDHGGAGETQYF
CDR3 DNA: TGTGCCATCAGTGATCACGGGGGGGCCGGAGAGACCCAGTACTTC

clone size: many
V gene: TRBV5-8
D gene: TRBD1
J gene: TRBJ1-5
CDR3 protein: CASSSDRAQPQHF
CDR3 DNA: TGTGCCAGCAGTTCCGACAGGGCACAGCCCCAGCATTTT

clone size: many
V gene: TRBV10-3
D gene: NA
J gene: TRBJ1-1
CDR3 protein: CAIRPDNRGLNTEAFF
CDR3 DNA: TGTGCCATCAGACCGGACAACCGAGGCCTCAACACTGAAGCTTTCTTT

clone size: few
V gene: TRBV5-1
D gene: NA
J gene: TRBJ2-5
CDR3 protein: CASSSDWRETQYF
CDR3 DNA: TGCGCCAGCAGCTCTGACTGGAGGGAGACCCAGTACTTC

clone size: NA
V gene: TRBV10-2
D gene: NA
J gene: TRBJ2-5
CDR3 protein: CASKRGGPWGTQYF
CDR3 DNA: TGCGCCAGCAAAAGGGGGGGCCCATGGGGGACCCAGTACTTC

clone size: few
V gene: TRBV9
D gene: NA
J gene: TRBJ1-1
CDR3 protein: CASSTTGRGDTEAFF
CDR3 DNA: TGTGCCAGCAGCACCACCGGGAGAGGGGACACTGAAGCTTTCTTT

clone size: few
V gene: TRBV19
D gene: NA
J gene: TRBJ1-3
CDR3 protein: CASSPGTFSGNTIYF
CDR3 DNA: TGTGCCAGTAGTCCCGGGACGTTTTCTGGAAACACCATATATTTT

clone size: few
V gene: TRBV2
D gene: TRBD2
J gene: TRBJ2-5
CDR3 protein: CASVGTTQETQYF
CDR3 DNA: TGTGCCAGCGTTGGGACTACCCAAGAGACCCAGTACTTC

clone size: many
V gene: TRBV10-3
D gene: TRBD2
J gene: TRBJ2-7
CDR3 protein: CAIRLTAGDYEQYF
CDR3 DNA: TGTGCCATCAGACTCACAGCGGGGGACTACGAGCAGTACTTC

clone size: few
V gene: TRBV12-3/TRBV12-4
D gene: TRBD1
J gene: TRBJ2-7
CDR3 protein: CASSPSWDRGLFEQYF
CDR3 DNA: TGTGCCAGCAGTCCCAGCTGGGACAGGGGGCTTTTTGAGCAGTACTTC

clone size: many
V gene: TRBV29-1
D gene: NA
J gene: TRBJ2-7
CDR3 protein: CSVEMAAEQYF
CDR3 DNA: TGCAGCGTTGAAATGGCGGCCGAGCAGTACTTC

clone size: NA
V gene: TRBV10-3
D gene: NA
J gene: TRBJ2-1
CDR3 protein: CATSDLPTGAYNEQFF
CDR3 DNA: TGTGCCACCAGTGATTTGCCGACAGGTGCCTACAATGAGCAGTTCTTC